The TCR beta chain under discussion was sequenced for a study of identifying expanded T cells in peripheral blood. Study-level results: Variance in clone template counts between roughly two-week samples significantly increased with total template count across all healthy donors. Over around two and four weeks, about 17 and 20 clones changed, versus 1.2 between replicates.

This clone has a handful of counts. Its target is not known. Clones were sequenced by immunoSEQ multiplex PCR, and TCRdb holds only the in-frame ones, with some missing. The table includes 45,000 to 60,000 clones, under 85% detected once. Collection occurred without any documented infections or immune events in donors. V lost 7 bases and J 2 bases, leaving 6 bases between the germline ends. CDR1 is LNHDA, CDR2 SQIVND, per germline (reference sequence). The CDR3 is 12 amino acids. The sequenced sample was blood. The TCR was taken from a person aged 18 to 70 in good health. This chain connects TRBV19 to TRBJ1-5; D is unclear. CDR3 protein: CASKGGNQPQHF. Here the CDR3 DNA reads TGTGCCAGTAAGGGAGGCAATCAGCCCCAGCATTTT.